The following is a TCR beta chain sequence with its context. Its antigen specificity is not known. Base-call qualities are not available, and no considerably larger clone is one nucleotide away. The data originate from a study of OX40 agonist ivuxolimab in advanced cancers. Context from the whole study: Ivuxolimab, which targeted the costimulatory receptor OX40 (CD134), was an agonistic, fully human IgG2 monoclonal antibody. Intravenous ivuxolimab was administered to patients every 2 weeks at six dose levels: 0.01, 0.1, 0.3, 1.5, 3 and 10 mg/kg. Among the approximately 50 dose-escalation patients, roughly 20 had hepatocellular carcinoma, 15 or so melanoma, 9 renal cell carcinoma and 9 head and neck cancer. In the dose-escalation cohort, 65% to 85% of patients were male, and the mean age was around 65 years with a range of roughly 20 to 79. Patients were allowed to have had prior anti-PD-1, anti-PD-L1 or anti-CTLA-4 therapy, and approximately 40% of the dose-escalation patients had previously received checkpoint inhibitors. Partial responses occurred in three dose-escalation patients: two with cutaneous melanoma and one with hepatocellular carcinoma. The point of sequencing TCRbeta in the periphery was to test whether ivuxolimab changed TCR sequence diversity and drove clonal T-cell expansion. The paper covers the monotherapy dose-escalation part of the phase I ivuxolimab trial, which included N of about 51 patients.

Paper-wide results and their limitations: The antigen specificity of the peripheral T cells that underwent clonal expansion was not determined. In the 0.1-3.0 mg/kg groups, partial responders had among the lowest normalized peripheral clonal expansion, particularly in CD8+ T cells. Low levels of normalized T-cell clonal expansion were also seen in some patients who did not respond. After ivuxolimab, more expanded clones were found on average in CD8+ T cells than in CD4+ T cells. At doses from 0.1 to 3.0 mg/kg, clonal expansion was seen in both CD4+ and CD8+ blood T cells between baseline and week 6.

To sequence the TCRbeta CDR3 region, genomic DNA was isolated from the sorted cells. The immunoSEQ Assay was used for sequencing of TCRbeta CDR3 regions. Drawn from immuneACCESS, this table holds only the in-frame rearrangements with V and J called that TCRdb kept. Clones are partly lost; checked studies trace under half to an unresolved V gene and leave the rest unexplained. This sample lists under 20,000 clones; 80% to 90% were detected once. In total, the top ten clones hold 21% of the sample. Measured from the cysteine to the phenylalanine, the CDR3 is 13 residues long. The entry retains the CDR3 DNA only, 39 bases that are in frame from base 1. V drops 0 bases and J drops 5 bases, leaving 6 bases in between. CDR1 SGHRS and CDR2 YFSETQ are derived from the germline V gene. Patients with a history of autoimmune disease or receiving systemic immunosuppression were excluded from the trial. In every dose cohort, peripheral blood was drawn for TCR sequencing at baseline, cycle 4 day 1, and cycle 7 day 1. The samples were drawn from a first-in-human, open-label, multicenter phase I dose-escalation trial of ivuxolimab. Adults with locally advanced or metastatic melanoma, renal cell, hepatocellular, or head and neck squamous cell carcinoma were enrolled in the trial. CD4+ and CD8+ T cells were sorted separately from peripheral blood before TCR sequencing.

The specimen comprised CD4+ or CD8+ T cells sorted from blood, sampled in a trial of the OX40 agonist ivuxolimab. The receptor comes from an adult with an advanced solid tumor such as melanoma, head and neck, liver or kidney cancer. The chain links TRBV5-1 with TRBJ2-1; no confident D gene assignment can be made. The sequence in DNA is TGCGCCAGCAGCTTGGTCAGTAACAATGAGCAGTTCTTC. Its protein is CASSLVSNNEQFF.